This record covers a single TCR beta chain. This entry comes from a study of CD8 T cells in Susac syndrome. Random hexamers were used to reverse transcribe about 0.5 to 1 ug of RNA. TCRdb reprocessed the immunoSEQ multiplex PCR reads via MiXCR and lists one record per CDR3 protein. Of 150,000 to 200,000 distinct CDR3 sequences listed, around 94% are singletons. CDR1 is SGHRS and CDR2 is YFSETQ in the germline V gene. The V end was cut by 0 bases, the J end by 4 bases, with 8 bases between. There are 14 residues in the CDR3. The V call is TRBV5-1, the J call TRBJ1-3; D may be TRBD1 (5 bases). This receptor was taken from a human donor in good health. Material for sequencing was CD4+ T cells from PBMCs. Written as DNA, the CDR3 is TGCGCCAGCAGCTTGGCAGGGTACGGAAACACCATATATTTT. Translation gives CASSLAGYGNTIYF.